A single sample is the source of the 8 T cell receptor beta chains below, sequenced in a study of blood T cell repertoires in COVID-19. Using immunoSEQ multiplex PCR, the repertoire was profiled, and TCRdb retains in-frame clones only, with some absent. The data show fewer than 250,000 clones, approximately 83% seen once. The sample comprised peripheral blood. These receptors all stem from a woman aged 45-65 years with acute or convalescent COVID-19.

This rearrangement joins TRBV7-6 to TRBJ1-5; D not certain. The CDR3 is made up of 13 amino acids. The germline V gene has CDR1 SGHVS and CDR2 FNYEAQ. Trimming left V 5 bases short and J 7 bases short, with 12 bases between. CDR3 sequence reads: CASSPSWRQPQHF. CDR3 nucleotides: TGTGCCAGCAGCCCATCCTGGCGGCAGCCCCAGCATTTT.

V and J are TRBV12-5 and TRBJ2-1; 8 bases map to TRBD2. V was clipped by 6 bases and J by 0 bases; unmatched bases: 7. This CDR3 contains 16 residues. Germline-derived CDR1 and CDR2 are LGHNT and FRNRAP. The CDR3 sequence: CASGPTSGPSYNEQFF. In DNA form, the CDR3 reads TGTGCTAGTGGCCCCACTAGCGGCCCCTCCTACAATGAGCAGTTCTTC.

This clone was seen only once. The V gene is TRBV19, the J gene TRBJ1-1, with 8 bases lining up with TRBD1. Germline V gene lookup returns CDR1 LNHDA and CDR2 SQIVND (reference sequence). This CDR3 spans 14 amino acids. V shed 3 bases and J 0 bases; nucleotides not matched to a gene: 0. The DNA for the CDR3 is TGTGCCAGTAGTATGGACAGGGTGAACACTGAAGCTTTCTTT. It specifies CASSMDRVNTEAFF.

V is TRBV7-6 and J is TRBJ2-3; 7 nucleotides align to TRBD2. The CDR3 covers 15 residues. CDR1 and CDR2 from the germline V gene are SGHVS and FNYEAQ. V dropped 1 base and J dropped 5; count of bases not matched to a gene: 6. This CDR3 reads CASSLVGLAVDTQYF. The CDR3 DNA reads TGTGCCAGCAGCTTAGTGGGGCTAGCGGTAGATACGCAGTATTTT.

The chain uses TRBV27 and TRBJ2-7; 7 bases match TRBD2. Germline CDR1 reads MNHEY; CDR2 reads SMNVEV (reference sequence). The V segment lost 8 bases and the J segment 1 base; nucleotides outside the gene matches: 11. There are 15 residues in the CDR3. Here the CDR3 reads CASGEGRAGSYEQYF. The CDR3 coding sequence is TGTGCCAGCGGGGAGGGGAGAGCGGGATCCTACGAGCAGTACTTC.

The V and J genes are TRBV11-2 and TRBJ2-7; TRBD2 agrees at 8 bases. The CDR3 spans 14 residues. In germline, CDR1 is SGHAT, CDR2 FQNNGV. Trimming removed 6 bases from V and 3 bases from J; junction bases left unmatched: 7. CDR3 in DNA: TGTGCCAGCAGAATGGCGGGAGGATTCTACGAGCAGTACTTC. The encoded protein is CASRMAGGFYEQYF.

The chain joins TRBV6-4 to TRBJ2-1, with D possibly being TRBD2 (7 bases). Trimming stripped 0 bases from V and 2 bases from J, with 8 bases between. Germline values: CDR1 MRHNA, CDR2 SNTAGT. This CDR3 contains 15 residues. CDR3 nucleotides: TGTGCCAGCAGTGACTCGGGGGGGCCCTACAATGAGCAGTTCTTC. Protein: CASSDSGGPYNEQFF.

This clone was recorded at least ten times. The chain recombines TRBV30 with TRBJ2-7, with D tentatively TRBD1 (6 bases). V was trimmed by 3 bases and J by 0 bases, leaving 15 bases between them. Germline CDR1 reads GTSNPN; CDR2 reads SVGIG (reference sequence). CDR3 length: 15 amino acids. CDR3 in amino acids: CAWRGHPGSSYEQYF. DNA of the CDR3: TGTGCCTGGAGGGGACACCCAGGGAGCTCCTACGAGCAGTACTTC.